This T cell receptor beta chain was obtained from a study of immune characteristics of hereditary and idiopathic chronic pancreatitis. Study-wide context: The study profiled local pancreatic immune cells and TCRbeta repertoires in hereditary and idiopathic chronic pancreatitis compared with control organ donor pancreases. The gDNA-based approach was selected because minimal in vitro experimental manipulation of pancreas-infiltrating T cells was involved. TCRbeta sequencing covered 4 or 5 control pancreases, 7 or 8 hereditary chronic pancreatitis pancreases and 6 idiopathic chronic pancreatitis pancreases. Results and caveats for the whole study, not just this receptor: Chronic pancreatitis caused by alcohol use was not included in the study. Patient tissue was available only at the time of TPIAT, so disease duration differences may have influenced immune findings. Significantly increased TCRbeta repertoire diversity and reduced clonality were observed in both chronic pancreatitis groups relative to controls. Differences in Vbeta-Jbeta gene family usage, including TRBV10, TRBV19, TRBV23 and TRBV5, were found between hereditary and idiopathic chronic pancreatitis. Among around twelve chronic pancreatitis patients, higher numbers of productive TCR rearrangements went along with higher disease severity scores, showing a positive correlation.

As concerns this clone: It lacks a known antigen. No qualities accompany the bases; no much larger clone lies one base away.

Receptor libraries were prepared by the immunoSEQ multiplex PCR assay. From pancreatic genomic DNA, the TCRbeta CDR3 region along with adjacent sequences was amplified and then sequenced. The paper's processing steps were these. Repertoire diversity was measured as a mean normalized Shannon-Wiener index, alongside productive clonality and productive rearrangement counts. The nonparametric Mann-Whitney U test was used to compare repertoire metrics between controls and chronic pancreatitis. A shared clonotype was defined as a CDR3beta sequence with the same amino acid composition and length across subjects. The table comes from immuneACCESS by way of TCRdb, which keeps in-frame sequences with V and J called. Part of the clones is missing from these tables; in studies checked, under half for an unresolved V gene and the rest for unknown reasons. V and J calls and clone size follow that table, whereas D and trimming were derived from the DNA. Recorded for this sample are roughly 9,000 clones; about 85% of them occurred a single time. About 14% of the sample is in the top ten clones.

V is shortened by 2 bases, J by 6 bases, and the region joining them spans 13 bases. Reading the germline V gene (reference sequence) gives CDR1 LNHNV and CDR2 YYDKDF. From its cysteine to its phenylalanine, the CDR3 spans 14 amino acids. Only the CDR3 part of the read is kept: 42 bases, read in frame from the first base. Pancreas tissue with chronic pancreatitis was obtained from patients having total pancreatectomy with islet autotransplantation (TPIAT). None of the chronic pancreatitis patients included in the study had a known history of diabetes. For TCRbeta sequencing, genomic DNA was extracted directly from bulk pancreas tissue without sorting T cells. No particular cause of disease was identified in the patients with idiopathic chronic pancreatitis. At two US centers, pancreas tissues from patients and organ donors were collected on a consecutive basis.

This TCR was recovered from a human donor with chronic pancreatitis. The rearrangement joined TRBV15 to TRBJ1-2, with a tentative D gene TRBD1 over 5 matching bases. What was sequenced was pancreas tissue with idiopathic chronic pancreatitis. The cell subset or site label corresponds to: chronic pancreatitis without an identified cause. The CDR3 protein: CATSRKGAGHGYTF. In nucleotides, the sequence is TGTGCCACCAGCAGAAAAGGGGCGGGCCATGGCTACACCTTC.